Included here is one T cell receptor beta chain sequence, with context. This CDR3 spans 16 amino acids. The V end was cut by 0 bases, the J end by 0 bases, with 7 bases between. From germline, CDR1 is SGHNT and CDR2 YYREEE (reference sequence). This entry belongs to a study of blood T cell repertoires in COVID-19. Study details: The origin of the acute and convalescent COVID-19 samples was the United States, Italy and Spain. From T cells, B-cell-depleted T cells, or PBMCs came the material, which was cDNA or gDNA.

As originally analysed: Counts of nucleated cells, estimated from reference gene primer amplification, were obtained. Generated by immunoSEQ multiplex PCR, the TCRdb table keeps only in-frame clones and is missing some. That table supplies the V and J calls and clone size; D and trimming were determined from the DNA. The data contain nearly 100,000 clones, about four fifths of them singletons. The specimen sequenced was peripheral blood. The genes are TRBV5-4 and TRBJ2-6; possibly TRBD1 for D (6 bases). The TCR was taken from a woman in her fifties or sixties with acute or convalescent COVID-19. The CDR3 region is CASSLGTDSGANVLTF. CDR3 in DNA: TGTGCCAGCAGCTTGGGGACAGACTCTGGGGCCAACGTCCTGACTTTC.